One and the same sample provided the 8 T cell receptor beta chains below, sequenced in a study of breast tumors, draining lymph nodes, adjacent tissues. Each CDR3 protein gets one entry after TCRdb re-called the multiplex PCR reads with MiXCR. This table holds approximately 130,000 distinct CDR3 sequences, 20% to 25% found once. Samples came from axillary lymph nodes draining the breast cancer. The sample taken for sequencing was axillary lymph node tissue. All receptors come from a female donor with breast cancer. Some clones in this sample may be carry-over from other donors' samples.

The genes are TRBV3-1 and TRBJ2-2; the D is unclear. V gave up 4 bases and J gave up 2 bases, with 11 bases separating them. Germline lookup yields CDR1 LGHDT and CDR2 YNNKEL (reference sequence). This CDR3 has 15 amino acids. CDR3 nucleotide sequence: TGTGCCAGCAGCCCCGACCCCTTAAACACCGGGGAGCTGTTTTTT. Its translation is CASSPDPLNTGELFF.

Concerning this clonotype itself: An end of the junction differs from the germline gene, which may be a read error. The chain has TRBV3-1 and TRBJ2-2; possible D gene TRBD2, 5 bases. This CDR3 contains 16 residues. CDR1 LGHDT and CDR2 YNNKEL come from the germline V gene (reference sequence). The CDR3 loop is CVSGPSEGMGRGELFF. The CDR3 DNA follows: TGTGTCAGCGGACCCTCTGAAGGGATGGGAAGGGGGGAGCTGTTTTTT.

This clonotype has at least ten counts. The gene calls are TRBV6-4 and TRBJ2-3; TRBD2 matches at 8 bases. CDR3 length: 16 residues. Germline loops: CDR1 MRHNA, CDR2 SNTAGT. The junction had 9 bases not matched to a gene; V was cut back by 4 bases and J by 3 bases. CDR3 nucleotides: TGTGCCAGCAGTGTTAGTAGCGGGAAGAGGACAGATACGCAGTATTTT. As protein: CASSVSSGKRTDTQYF.

Turning to this clonotype: A much larger clone differs by one base, so this may be a read error. Without the conserved terminal phenylalanine or tryptophan, this CDR3 likely stems from a read error. The V call is TRBV5-1, the J call TRBJ2-7; D is possibly TRBD2 (7 bases). Germline values: CDR1 SGHRS, CDR2 YFSETQ. The germline V and J ends were trimmed by 4 bases and 4 bases, with 27 bases remaining between them. CDR3 length equals 18 residues. The CDR3 reads CASSLNPPRGQAVYEQYS. The CDR3 DNA is TGCGCCAGCAGCCTAAACCCACCGCGGGGGCAGGCGGTATACGAGCAGTACTCC.

This clonotype showed up many times. V usage is TRBV12-3 or TRBV12-4 and J usage is TRBJ1-5, with D possibly matching TRBD1 (6 bases). The CDR3 loop spans 14 amino acids. Trimming took 3 bases from V and 6 from J, leaving 12 bases between them. The CDR3: CASSFGGLVQPQHF. The CDR3 bases are TGTGCCAGCAGTTTTGGGGGCCTCGTTCAGCCCCAGCATTTT.

This clonotype was seen at least ten times. This chain connects TRBV13 to TRBJ2-3, with 9 positions matching TRBD1. Germline loops: CDR1 PRHDT, CDR2 FYEKMQ (reference sequence). CDR3 length equals 14 residues. V gave up 5 bases and J gave up 1 base; unmatched junction bases: 1. DNA of the CDR3: TGTGCCAGCAGCCGGGACAGGGGCACAGATACGCAGTATTTT. It specifies CASSRDRGTDTQYF.

The table lists this clonotype with many counts. The genes are TRBV30 and TRBJ2-1, with D perhaps matching TRBD1 or TRBD2 (6 bases each). The CDR3 extends over 14 amino acids. Per germline, CDR1 GTSNPN and CDR2 SVGIG (reference sequence). Trimming pared 0 bases from V and 5 bases from J, leaving 11 bases between. The CDR3 reads CAWSVQGGHNEQFF. CDR3 nucleotides: TGTGCCTGGAGTGTACAAGGGGGGCACAATGAGCAGTTCTTC.

As to this clonotype: This may come from a read error, since a much larger clone is one base off. The J gene is TRBJ2-1, the V gene TRBV11-2, with 9 bases matching TRBD2. The length of the CDR3 is 16 residues. Germline V lookup: CDR1 SGHAT, CDR2 FQNNGV. CDR3 loop: CASSFISGSSGNERFF. CDR3 coding DNA: TGTGCCAGCAGCTTTATTAGCGGGAGTTCTGGCAATGAGCGGTTCTTC.